A single sample gave rise to the 18 T cell receptor beta chains below, sequenced in a study of T cell repertoires in cytomegalovirus infection. TCRdb recomputed calls from the reads with MiXCR, one row per CDR3 protein. Of 630,000 or so distinct CDR3 sequences in the sample, roughly a quarter were seen once. The material sequenced was CD8+ T cells from PBMCs. These receptor sequences come from a human donor in good health (CMV status not recorded). Some clones in this sample may be carry-over from other donors' samples.

This clonotype was observed a few times. This rearrangement joins TRBV7-9 to TRBJ2-3; TRBD2 might be the D (6 bases). This CDR3 comprises 15 residues. V was shortened by 5 bases and J by 0 bases, with 12 bases between the two germline ends. CDR1 and CDR2 from the germline V gene are SEHNR and FQNEAQ (reference sequence). In DNA form, the CDR3 reads TGTGCCAGCAGCCGAGGGGACTCTAGCACAGATACGCAGTATTTT. Its translation: CASSRGDSSTDTQYF.

V is TRBV4-1 and J is TRBJ2-2; weak D call: TRBD2 (7 bases). CDR1 MGHRA and CDR2 YSYEKL come from the germline V gene. Between the trimmed V and J ends, which lost 1 base and 2 bases, there was a span of 11 bases. The CDR3 loop spans 16 amino acids. DNA for the CDR3: TGCGCCAGCAGCCAAGGCGGGGGCTCAAACACCGGGGAGCTGTTTTTT. Amino acid sequence: CASSQGGGSNTGELFF.

The chain couples TRBV12-3 or TRBV12-4 to TRBJ2-3, with unresolved D. This CDR3 region has 16 residues. V lost 4 bases and J 5 bases, leaving 19 bases between the germline ends. The CDR3 is CASSSLWAGPIDTQYF. The CDR3, as DNA: TGTGCCAGCAGTTCCCTCTGGGCTGGCCCAATAGATACGCAGTATTTT.

The chain is built from TRBV6-6 and TRBJ1-1, with D possibly TRBD1 on 6 matching bases. The CDR3 extends over 15 amino acids. V was cut by 6 bases and J by 0 bases, with 14 bases left in between. Germline CDR1 MNHNY, CDR2 SVGAGI (reference sequence). The CDR3 loop reads CASSLHGTLNTEAFF. The DNA for the CDR3 is TGTGCCAGCAGCCTCCACGGGACACTGAACACTGAAGCTTTCTTT.

This clonotype was picked up many times. The chain carries TRBV11-2 and TRBJ2-7; TRBD1 matches 7 bases. Germline V gives CDR1 SGHAT, CDR2 FQNNGV. CDR3 length: 12 amino acids. J was trimmed by 5 bases and V by 5 bases; bases with no gene match: 3. Here the CDR3 DNA reads TGTGCCAGCAGCGTGACAGGGCACGAGCAGTACGTC. Translated, it gives CASSVTGHEQYV.

This clonotype was seen ten or more times. V gene TRBV12-5 combines with J gene TRBJ1-1; D perhaps matches TRBD1 (6 bases). Germline-derived CDR1 and CDR2 are LGHNT and FRNRAP. The CDR3 sequence is 15 residues long. V was clipped by 3 bases and J by 3 bases, with 14 bases between them. CDR3 sequence: CASGFTKGEDTEAFF. The CDR3 bases are TGTGCTAGTGGTTTTACAAAGGGGGAGGACACTGAAGCTTTCTTT.

The table lists this clonotype with a few counts. Here the CDR3 reads CASTEGQGAYEQYF. As DNA, the CDR3 is TGTGCCAGCACCGAGGGACAGGGAGCCTACGAGCAGTACTTC. The chain carries TRBV2 and TRBJ2-7, with 9 bases lining up with TRBD1. The CDR3 is 14 residues long. V was clipped by 7 bases and J by 2 bases; unmatched bases: 6. Germline V gene data show CDR1 as SNHLY and CDR2 as FYNNEI.

The V and J genes are TRBV6-2 or TRBV6-3 and TRBJ1-1; no clear D. The CDR3 sequence is 11 residues long. Germline CDR1 reads MNHEY; CDR2 reads SVGEGT. Trimming removed 4 bases at V and 10 bases at J, with 10 bases between. The CDR3 sequence is CASSSGLVAFF. The CDR3 DNA is TGTGCCAGCAGTTCCGGGCTTGTAGCTTTCTTT.

This clonotype was counted once. This sequence joins TRBV29-1 and TRBJ1-1; D is undetermined. The CDR3 runs to 14 residues. Trimming took off 3 bases at V and 4 bases at J, with 15 bases between the two ends. Germline loops: CDR1 SQVTM, CDR2 ANQGSEA. CDR3 sequence (DNA): TGCAGCGTTGATGTCTGGGAGTCTGTCACTGAAGCTTTCTTT. Its translation: CSVDVWESVTEAFF.

The rearrangement uses TRBV4-1 and TRBJ2-3, with no clear D. This CDR3 has 13 amino acids. The germline CDR1 and CDR2 sequences are MGHRA and YSYEKL. V lost 3 bases and J lost 1, with 5 bases in between. In DNA, the CDR3 is TGCGCCAGCAGCCACGAAGGCACAGATACGCAGTATTTT. The encoded protein is CASSHEGTDTQYF.

V and J are TRBV19 and TRBJ1-5, with 7 positions matching TRBD1. V was pared by 10 bases and J by 0 bases, with 9 bases of the junction left unmatched. The CDR3 covers 15 residues. CDR1 is LNHDA and CDR2 is SQIVND in the germline V gene (reference sequence). CDR3 loop: CATTGTAYSNQPQHF. The CDR3 DNA is TGTGCCACCACGGGGACAGCCTATAGCAATCAGCCCCAGCATTTT.

This clonotype was seen at least ten times. The chain carries TRBV7-9 and TRBJ2-1, with 8 bases fitting TRBD1. V gave up 3 bases and J gave up 5 bases; unmatched junction bases: 6. Germline CDR1 reads SEHNR; CDR2 reads FQNEAQ (reference sequence). The CDR3 length is 15 residues. CDR3 in DNA: TGTGCCAGCAGCTTCGTCGGGACAGGTAACAATGAGCAGTTCTTC. This encodes CASSFVGTGNNEQFF.

The V gene is TRBV6-2 or TRBV6-3, the J gene TRBJ2-1; tentatively, D is TRBD1 (5 bases). The CDR3 is 12 residues long. V shed 4 bases and J shed 8 bases, with 9 bases lying between them. Germline assignment: CDR1 MNHEY and CDR2 SVGEGT. The CDR3 sequence is CASSSETDEQFF. The CDR3 bases are TGTGCCAGCAGTTCCGAGACAGATGAGCAGTTCTTC.

The chain joins TRBV7-4 to TRBJ2-5; a weak D match, TRBD1 (5 bases). Germline V gene data show CDR1 as SGHVT and CDR2 as SQSDAQ. The V gene lost 5 bases and the J gene lost 5 bases, with 12 bases spanning the gap. This CDR3 has 13 amino acids. CDR3 nucleotide sequence: TGTGCCAGCAGCGGACCACAGGCGGAGACCCAGTACTTC. This sequence encodes CASSGPQAETQYF.

In this sample, this clonotype turned up many times. V and J are TRBV7-9 and TRBJ2-1, with TRBD1 matching over 8 bases. Germline CDR1 and CDR2: SEHNR and FQNEAQ (reference sequence). CDR3 length: 14 residues. V lost 1 base, J lost 5 bases, and 1 base stayed unmatched. CDR3 nucleotides: TGTGCCAGCAGCTTAGTGGACAGGGACAATGAGCAGTTCTTC. Its translation is CASSLVDRDNEQFF.

Comments on this clonotype: This could be a read error, since a much larger clone is one nucleotide away. The CDR3 region is CASSLPGHETYEQYF. CDR3 sequence (DNA): TGTGCCAGCAGTTTGCCGGGACATGAGACCTACGAGCAGTACTTC. The V gene is TRBV6-6, the J gene TRBJ2-7; D may be TRBD1 (6 bases). CDR1 is MNHNY, CDR2 SVGAGI, per germline (reference sequence). Trimming left V 4 bases short and J 2 bases short, with 15 bases between. This CDR3 comprises 15 residues.

This clonotype turned up a few times. In DNA form, the CDR3 reads TGTGCCAGCAGGGCCACGAGTCAGGGAGGTGGCAATCAGCCCCAGCATTTT. Encoded protein: CASRATSQGGGNQPQHF. This chain joins TRBV6-5 and TRBJ1-5; D is possibly TRBD1 (5 bases). Trimming shortened V by 6 bases and J by 2 bases, and 20 bases separated the two germline ends. Germline V gene sequence: CDR1 MNHEY, CDR2 SVGAGI. The CDR3 sequence is 17 residues long.

This clonotype was seen more than once but under ten times. V and J are TRBV14 and TRBJ2-1; 8 bases map to TRBD1. Germline V gene data show CDR1 as SGHDN and CDR2 as FVKESK. The CDR3 extends over 16 amino acids. V shed 5 bases and J 1 base; nucleotides not matched to a gene: 7. In nucleotides, the CDR3 is TGTGCCAGCAGCTTAGGACAGGGCCCTTCCTACAATGAGCAGTTCTTC. Its translation: CASSLGQGPSYNEQFF.